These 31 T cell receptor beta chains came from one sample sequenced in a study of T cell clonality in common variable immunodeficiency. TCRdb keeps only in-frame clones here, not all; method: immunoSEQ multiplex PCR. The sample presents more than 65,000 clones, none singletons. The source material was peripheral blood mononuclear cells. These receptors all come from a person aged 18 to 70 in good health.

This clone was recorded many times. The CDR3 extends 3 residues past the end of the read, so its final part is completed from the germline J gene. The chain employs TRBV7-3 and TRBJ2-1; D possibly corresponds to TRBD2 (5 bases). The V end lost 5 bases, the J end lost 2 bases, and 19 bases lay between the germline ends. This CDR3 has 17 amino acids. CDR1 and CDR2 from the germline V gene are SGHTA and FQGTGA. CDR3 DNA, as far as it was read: TGTGCCAGCAGCCCACCCCCGAGGCGGGCGGCCTACAATGAG. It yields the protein CASSPPPRRAAYNE. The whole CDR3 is CASSPPPRRAAYNEQFF.

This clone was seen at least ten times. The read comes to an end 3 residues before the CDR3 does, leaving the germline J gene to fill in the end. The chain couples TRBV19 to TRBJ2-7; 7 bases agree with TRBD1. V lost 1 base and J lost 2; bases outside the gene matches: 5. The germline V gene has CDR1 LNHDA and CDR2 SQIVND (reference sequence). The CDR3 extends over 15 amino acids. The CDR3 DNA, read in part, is TGTGCCAGTAGTATAGGTCCAGGGGGACCCTACGAG. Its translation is CASSIGPGGPYE. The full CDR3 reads CASSIGPGGPYEQYF.

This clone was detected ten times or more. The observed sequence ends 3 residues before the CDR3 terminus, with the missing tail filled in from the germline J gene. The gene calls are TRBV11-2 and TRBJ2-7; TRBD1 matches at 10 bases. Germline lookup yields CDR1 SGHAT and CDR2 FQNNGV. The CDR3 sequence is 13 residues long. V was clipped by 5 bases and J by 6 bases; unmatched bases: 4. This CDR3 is CASSPRTGGEQYF. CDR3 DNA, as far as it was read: TGTGCCAGCAGCCCCCGGACAGGGGGCGAG.

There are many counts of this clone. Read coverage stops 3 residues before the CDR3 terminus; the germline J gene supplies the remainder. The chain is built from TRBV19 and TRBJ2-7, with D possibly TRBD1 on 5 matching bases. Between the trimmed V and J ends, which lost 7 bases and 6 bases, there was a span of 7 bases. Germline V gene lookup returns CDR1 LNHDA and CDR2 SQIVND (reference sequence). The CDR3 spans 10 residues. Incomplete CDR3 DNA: TGTGCCAGTACAGGGTCCGAG. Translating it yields CASTGSE. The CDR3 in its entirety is CASTGSEQYF. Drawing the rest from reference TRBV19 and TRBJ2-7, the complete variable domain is DGGITQSPKYLFRKEGQNVTLSCEQNLNHDAMYWYRQDPGQGLRLIYYSQIVNDFQKGDIAEGYSVSREKKESFPLTVTSAQKNPTAFYLCASTGSEQYFGPGTRLTVT.

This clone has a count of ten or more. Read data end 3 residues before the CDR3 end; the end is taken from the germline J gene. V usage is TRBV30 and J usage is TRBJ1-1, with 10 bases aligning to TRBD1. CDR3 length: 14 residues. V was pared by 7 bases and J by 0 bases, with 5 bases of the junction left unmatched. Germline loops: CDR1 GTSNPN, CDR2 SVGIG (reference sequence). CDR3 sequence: CASDRGNMNTEAFF. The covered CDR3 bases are TGTGCCTCGGACAGGGGGAACATGAACACTGAA.

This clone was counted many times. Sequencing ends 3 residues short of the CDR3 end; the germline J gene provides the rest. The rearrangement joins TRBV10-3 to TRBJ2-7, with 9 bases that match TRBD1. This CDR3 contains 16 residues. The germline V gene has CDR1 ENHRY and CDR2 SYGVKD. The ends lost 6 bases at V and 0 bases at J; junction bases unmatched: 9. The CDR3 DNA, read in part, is TGTGCCATCAGCGCTCCCGGGACAGGGAGCTCCTACGAG. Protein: CAISAPGTGSSYE. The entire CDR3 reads CAISAPGTGSSYEQYF.

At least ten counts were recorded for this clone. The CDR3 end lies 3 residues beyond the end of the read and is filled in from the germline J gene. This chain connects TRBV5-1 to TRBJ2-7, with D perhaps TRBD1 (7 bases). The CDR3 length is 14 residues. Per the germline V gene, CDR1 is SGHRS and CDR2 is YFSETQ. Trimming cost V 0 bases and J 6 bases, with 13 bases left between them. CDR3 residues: CASSLEQGRSEQYF. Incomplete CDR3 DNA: TGCGCCAGCAGCTTGGAACAGGGGAGGAGCGAG.

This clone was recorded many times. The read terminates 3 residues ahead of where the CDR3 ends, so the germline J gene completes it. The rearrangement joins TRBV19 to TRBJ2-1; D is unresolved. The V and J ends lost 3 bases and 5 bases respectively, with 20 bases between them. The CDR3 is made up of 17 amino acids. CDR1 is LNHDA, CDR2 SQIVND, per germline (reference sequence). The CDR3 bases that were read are TGTGCCAGTAGTATCCCCCCCCCTCTAAGATATAACAATGAG. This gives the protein CASSIPPPLRYNNE. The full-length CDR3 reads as CASSIPPPLRYNNEQFF.

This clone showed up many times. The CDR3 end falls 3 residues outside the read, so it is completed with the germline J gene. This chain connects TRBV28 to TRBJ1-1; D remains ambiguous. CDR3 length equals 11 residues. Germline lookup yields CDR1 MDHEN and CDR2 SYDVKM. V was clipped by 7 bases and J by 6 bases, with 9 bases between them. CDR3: CASTLAAEAFF. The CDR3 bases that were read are TGTGCCAGCACCCTGGCCGCTGAA.

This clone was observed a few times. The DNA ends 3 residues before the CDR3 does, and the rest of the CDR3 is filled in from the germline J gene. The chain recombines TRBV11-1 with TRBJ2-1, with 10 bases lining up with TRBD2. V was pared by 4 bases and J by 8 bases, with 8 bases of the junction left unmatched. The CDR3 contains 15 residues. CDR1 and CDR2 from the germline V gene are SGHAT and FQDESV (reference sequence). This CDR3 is CASSSEGLARDEQFF. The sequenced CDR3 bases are TGTGCCAGCAGCTCCGAGGGACTAGCGAGAGATGAG.

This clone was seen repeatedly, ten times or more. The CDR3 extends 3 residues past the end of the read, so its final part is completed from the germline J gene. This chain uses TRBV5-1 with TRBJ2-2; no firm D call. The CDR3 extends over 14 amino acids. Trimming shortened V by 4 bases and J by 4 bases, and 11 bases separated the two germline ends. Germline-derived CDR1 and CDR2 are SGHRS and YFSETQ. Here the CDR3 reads CASSPQEVTGELFF. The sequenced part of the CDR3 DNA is TGCGCCAGCAGCCCCCAAGAGGTCACCGGGGAG.

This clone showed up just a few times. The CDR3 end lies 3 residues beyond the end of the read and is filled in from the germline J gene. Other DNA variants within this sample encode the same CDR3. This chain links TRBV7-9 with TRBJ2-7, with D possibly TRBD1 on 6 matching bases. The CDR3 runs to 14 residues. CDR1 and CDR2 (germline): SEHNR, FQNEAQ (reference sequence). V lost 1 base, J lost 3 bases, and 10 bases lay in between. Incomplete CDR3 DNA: TGTGCCAGCAGCTTAGTCGAGACAGGCTACGAG. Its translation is CASSLVETGYE. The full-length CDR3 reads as CASSLVETGYEQYF.

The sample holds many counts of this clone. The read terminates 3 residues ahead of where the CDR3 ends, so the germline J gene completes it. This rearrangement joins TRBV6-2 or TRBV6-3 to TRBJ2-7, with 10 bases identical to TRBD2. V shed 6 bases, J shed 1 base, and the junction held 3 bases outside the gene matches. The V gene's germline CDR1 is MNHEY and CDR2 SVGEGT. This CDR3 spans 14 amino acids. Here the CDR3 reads CASSRTSGSYEQYF. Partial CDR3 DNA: TGTGCCAGCAGCCGGACTAGCGGATCCTACGAG.

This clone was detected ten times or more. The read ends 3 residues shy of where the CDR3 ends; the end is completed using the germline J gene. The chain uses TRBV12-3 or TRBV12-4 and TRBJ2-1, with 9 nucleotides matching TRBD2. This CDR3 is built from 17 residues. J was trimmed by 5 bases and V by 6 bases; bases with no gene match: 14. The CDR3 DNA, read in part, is TGTGCCAGCAGCTTAATGGGTCTAGCGGGGAAGGACAATGAG. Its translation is CASSLMGLAGKDNE. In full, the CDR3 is CASSLMGLAGKDNEQFF.

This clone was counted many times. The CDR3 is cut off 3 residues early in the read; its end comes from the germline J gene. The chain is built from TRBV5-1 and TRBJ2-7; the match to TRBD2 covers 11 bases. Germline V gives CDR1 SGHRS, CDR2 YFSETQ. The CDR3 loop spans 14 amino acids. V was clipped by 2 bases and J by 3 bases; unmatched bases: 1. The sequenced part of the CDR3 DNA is TGCGCCAGCAGCTTTAGCGGGAGGGACTACGAG. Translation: CASSFSGRDYE. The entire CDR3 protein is CASSFSGRDYEQYF. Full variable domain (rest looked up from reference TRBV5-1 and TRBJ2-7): KAGVTQTPRYLIKTRGQQVTLSCSPISGHRSVSWYQQTPGQGLQFLFEYFSETQRNKGNFPGRFSGRQFSNSRSEMNVSTLELGDSALYLCASSFSGRDYEQYFGPGTRLTVT.

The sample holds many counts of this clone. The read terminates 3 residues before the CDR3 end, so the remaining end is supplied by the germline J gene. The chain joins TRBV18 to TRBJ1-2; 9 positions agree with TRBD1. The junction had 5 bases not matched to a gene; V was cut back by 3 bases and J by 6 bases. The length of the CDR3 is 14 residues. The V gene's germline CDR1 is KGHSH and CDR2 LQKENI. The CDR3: CASSPPGQGDGYTF. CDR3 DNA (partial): TGTGCCAGCTCACCCCCGGGACAGGGAGATGGC.

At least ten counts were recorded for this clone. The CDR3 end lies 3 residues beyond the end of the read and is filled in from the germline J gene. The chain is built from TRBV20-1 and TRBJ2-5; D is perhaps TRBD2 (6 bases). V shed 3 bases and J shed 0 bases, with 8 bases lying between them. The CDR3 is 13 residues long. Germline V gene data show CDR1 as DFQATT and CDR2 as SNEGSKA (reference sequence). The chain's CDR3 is CSARRGNQETQYF. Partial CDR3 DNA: TGCAGTGCTAGGCGCGGGAACCAAGAGACC.

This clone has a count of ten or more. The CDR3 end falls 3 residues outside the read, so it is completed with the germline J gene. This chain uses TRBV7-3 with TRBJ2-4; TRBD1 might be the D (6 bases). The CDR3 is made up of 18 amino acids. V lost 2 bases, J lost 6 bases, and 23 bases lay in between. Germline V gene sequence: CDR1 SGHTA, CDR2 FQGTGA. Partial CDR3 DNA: TGTGCCAGCAGCTTACACCCATATGAACCGGGACACACAAACATT. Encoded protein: CASSLHPYEPGHTNI. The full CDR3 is CASSLHPYEPGHTNIQYF.

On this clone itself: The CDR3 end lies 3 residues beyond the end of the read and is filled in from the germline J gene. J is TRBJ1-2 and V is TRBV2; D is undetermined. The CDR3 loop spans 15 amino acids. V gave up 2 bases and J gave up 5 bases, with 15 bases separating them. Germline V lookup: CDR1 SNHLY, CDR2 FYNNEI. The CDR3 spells CASSERMSGGYGYTF. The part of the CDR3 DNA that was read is TGTGCCAGCAGTGAAAGGATGAGCGGCGGGTATGGC.

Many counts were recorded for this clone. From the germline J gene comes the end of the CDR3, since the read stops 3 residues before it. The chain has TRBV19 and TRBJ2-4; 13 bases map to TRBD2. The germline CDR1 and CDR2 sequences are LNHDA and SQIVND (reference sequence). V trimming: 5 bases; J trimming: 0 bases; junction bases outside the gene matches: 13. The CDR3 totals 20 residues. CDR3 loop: CASSVTSGRRLAGAKNIQYF. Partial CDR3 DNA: TGTGCCAGTAGTGTGACTAGCGGGAGGAGGTTAGCAGGAGCCAAAAACATT.

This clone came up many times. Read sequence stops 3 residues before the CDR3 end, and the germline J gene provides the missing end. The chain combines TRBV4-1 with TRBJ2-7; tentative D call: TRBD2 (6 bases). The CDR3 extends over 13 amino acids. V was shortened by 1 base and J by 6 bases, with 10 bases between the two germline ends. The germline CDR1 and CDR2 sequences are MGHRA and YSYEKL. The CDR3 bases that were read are TGCGCCAGCAGCCAAGTGAGGGACTCCGAG. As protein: CASSQVRDSE. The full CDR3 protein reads CASSQVRDSEQYF.

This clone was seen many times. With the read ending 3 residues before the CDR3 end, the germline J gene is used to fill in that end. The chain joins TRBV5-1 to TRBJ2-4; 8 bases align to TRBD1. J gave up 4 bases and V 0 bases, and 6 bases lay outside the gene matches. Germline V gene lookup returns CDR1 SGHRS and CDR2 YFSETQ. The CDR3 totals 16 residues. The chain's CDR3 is CASSLVEGTGKNIQYF. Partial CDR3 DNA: TGCGCCAGCAGCTTGGTTGAAGGGACAGGAAAAAACATT.

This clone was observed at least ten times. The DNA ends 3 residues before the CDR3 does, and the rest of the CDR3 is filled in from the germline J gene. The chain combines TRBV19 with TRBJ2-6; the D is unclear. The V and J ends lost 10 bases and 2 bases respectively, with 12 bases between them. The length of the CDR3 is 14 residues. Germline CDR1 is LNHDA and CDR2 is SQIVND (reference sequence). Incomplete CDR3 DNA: TGTGCCACTAAGGGTATGACTGGGGCCAACGTC. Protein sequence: CATKGMTGANV. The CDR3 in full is CATKGMTGANVLTF.

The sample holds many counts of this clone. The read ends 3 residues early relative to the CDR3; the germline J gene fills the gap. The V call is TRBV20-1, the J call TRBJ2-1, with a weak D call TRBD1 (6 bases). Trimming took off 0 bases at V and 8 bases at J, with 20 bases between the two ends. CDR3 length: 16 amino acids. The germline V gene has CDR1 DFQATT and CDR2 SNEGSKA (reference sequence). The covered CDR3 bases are TGCAGTGCTAGAGAGGTATGGGGGCGTTCCGGTGATGAG. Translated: CSAREVWGRSGDE. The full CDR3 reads CSAREVWGRSGDEQFF.

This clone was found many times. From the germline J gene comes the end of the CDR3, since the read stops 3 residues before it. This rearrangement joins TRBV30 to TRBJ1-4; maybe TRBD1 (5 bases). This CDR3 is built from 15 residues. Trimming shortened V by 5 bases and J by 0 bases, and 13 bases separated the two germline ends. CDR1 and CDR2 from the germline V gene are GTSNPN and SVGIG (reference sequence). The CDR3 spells CAWPFAGPTNEKLFF. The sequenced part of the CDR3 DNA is TGTGCCTGGCCCTTCGCGGGGCCAACTAATGAAAAA.

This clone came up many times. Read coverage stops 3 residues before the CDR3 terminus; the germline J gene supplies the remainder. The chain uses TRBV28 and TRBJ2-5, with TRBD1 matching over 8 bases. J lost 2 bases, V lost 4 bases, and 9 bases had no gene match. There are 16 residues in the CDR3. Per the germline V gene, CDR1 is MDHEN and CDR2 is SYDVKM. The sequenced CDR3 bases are TGTGCCAGCAGTTCCCCTACCGGGACAGGACAAGAGACC. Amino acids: CASSSPTGTGQET. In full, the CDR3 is CASSSPTGTGQETQYF.

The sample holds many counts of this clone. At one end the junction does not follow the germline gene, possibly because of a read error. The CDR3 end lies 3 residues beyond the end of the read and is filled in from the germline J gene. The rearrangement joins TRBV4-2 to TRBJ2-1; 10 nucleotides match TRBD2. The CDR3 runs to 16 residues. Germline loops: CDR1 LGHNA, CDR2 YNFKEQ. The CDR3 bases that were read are TGCGCCAGCAGCCAAGCCCTAGCGGGGGTAAACAATGAG. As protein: CASSQALAGVNNE. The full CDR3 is CASSQALAGVNNEQFF.

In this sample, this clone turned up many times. CDR3 amino acids: CASSLGARGTDTQYF. Partial CDR3 DNA: TGCGCCAGCAGCTTGGGGGCCAGGGGCACAGATACG. The V call is TRBV5-1, the J call TRBJ2-3; TRBD1 is a possible D gene (5 bases). The sequenced fragment ends 3 residues before the CDR3 boundary, so the rest is inferred from the germline J gene. Germline V gene lookup returns CDR1 SGHRS and CDR2 YFSETQ. The CDR3 totals 15 residues. Trimming stripped 0 bases from V and 1 base from J, with 9 bases between.

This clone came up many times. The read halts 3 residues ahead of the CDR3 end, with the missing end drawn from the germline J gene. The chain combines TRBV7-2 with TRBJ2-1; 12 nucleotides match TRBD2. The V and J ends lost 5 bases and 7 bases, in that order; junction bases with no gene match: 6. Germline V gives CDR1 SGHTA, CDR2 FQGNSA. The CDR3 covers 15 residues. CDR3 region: CASSGLAGGPNEQFF. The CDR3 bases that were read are TGTGCCAGCAGCGGGCTAGCGGGAGGGCCGAATGAG.

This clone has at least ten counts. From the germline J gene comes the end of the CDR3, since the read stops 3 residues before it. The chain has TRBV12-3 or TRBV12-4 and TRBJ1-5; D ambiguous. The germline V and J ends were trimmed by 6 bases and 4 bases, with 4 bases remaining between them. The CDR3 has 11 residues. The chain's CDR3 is CASSSNQPQHF. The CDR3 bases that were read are TGTGCCAGCAGCTCTAATCAGCCC.

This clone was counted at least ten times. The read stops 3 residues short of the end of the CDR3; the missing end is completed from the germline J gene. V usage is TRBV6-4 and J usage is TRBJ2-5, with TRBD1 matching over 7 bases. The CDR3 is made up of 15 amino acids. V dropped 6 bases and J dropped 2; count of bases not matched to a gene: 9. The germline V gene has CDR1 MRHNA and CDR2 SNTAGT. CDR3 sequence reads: CASSVTGQPQETQYF. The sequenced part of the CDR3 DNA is TGTGCCAGCAGCGTGACGGGACAGCCACAAGAGACC.